The entry below describes one T cell receptor beta chain. This entry comes from a study of blood T cell repertoires in COVID-19. About the study: Collection of acute and convalescent COVID-19 samples took place in the United States, Italy and Spain.

The protocol was immunoSEQ multiplex PCR, while the TCRdb copy is restricted to in-frame clones and leaves out a portion. The sample yields about 46,000 clones, roughly four fifths seen once. CDR3 size: 14 residues. Per the germline V gene, CDR1 is GTSNPN and CDR2 is SVGIG (reference sequence). V gave up 3 bases and J gave up 5 bases, with 16 bases separating them. The receptor was derived from a man between 60 and 75 years old with active COVID-19. The V gene is TRBV30, the J gene TRBJ1-2; D perhaps matches TRBD1 (6 bases). Input material: peripheral blood. CDR3 sequence (DNA): TGTGCCTGGAGGTTTGGTAGGGGGAAGTATGGCTACACCTTC. Translation: CAWRFGRGKYGYTF.